These 30 T cell receptor beta chains were sequenced from one sample in a study of T cell repertoires in cytomegalovirus infection. TCRdb used MiXCR to reprocess the reads, holding one entry per CDR3 protein. The sample has roughly 500,000 distinct CDR3 sequences, about 11% seen once. The sequencing sample was made of PBMCs. The receptors shown here come from a human donor in good health (CMV status not recorded). Some clones in this sample may be carry-over from other donors' samples.

In its sample, this clonotype was seen many times. V and J are TRBV6-5 and TRBJ1-2; 9 nucleotides line up with TRBD1. With 8 bases clipped from V and 6 bases from J, the junction kept 13 bases outside the gene matches. Looked up from germline, CDR1 is MNHEY and CDR2 is SVGAGI. The CDR3 runs to 15 residues. CDR3 loop: CASRPPGQGVDGYTF. The CDR3 bases are TGTGCCAGCCGCCCCCCGGGACAGGGAGTTGATGGCTACACCTTC.

This clonotype was counted at least ten times. CDR3 bases: TGTGCCAGCAGCGGCCTTCAGGGTTACTACGAGCAGTACTTC. It codes for CASSGLQGYYEQYF. This chain links TRBV7-9 with TRBJ2-7; tentative D call: TRBD1 (5 bases). In germline, CDR1 is SEHNR, CDR2 FQNEAQ (reference sequence). Deletions cut 5 bases from V and 3 bases from J, with 14 bases between. The CDR3 is 14 residues long.

At least ten counts were recorded for this clonotype. J is TRBJ2-2 and V is TRBV10-2; D gene ambiguous. The CDR3 consists of 14 residues. Trimming pared 0 bases from V and 4 bases from J, leaving 6 bases between. Germline CDR1 and CDR2: WSHSY and SAAADI. The CDR3 here is CASSESTGTGELFF. CDR3 DNA sequence: TGCGCCAGCAGTGAGTCTACGGGCACCGGGGAGCTGTTTTTT.

Many counts were recorded for this clonotype. CDR3 in DNA: TGTGCCAGCAGTGAAGCGCTCTTCGGAGGGAACACTGAAGCTTTCTTT. Translated: CASSEALFGGNTEAFF. This chain connects TRBV2 to TRBJ1-1; no reliable D call. The CDR3 loop spans 16 amino acids. Germline V gene data show CDR1 as SNHLY and CDR2 as FYNNEI. Between the trimmed V and J ends, which lost 0 bases and 1 base, there was a span of 12 bases.

This clonotype was detected only a few times. The rearrangement joins TRBV7-9 to TRBJ1-5, with D possibly being TRBD1 (6 bases). The CDR3 covers 13 residues. Germline V gives CDR1 SEHNR, CDR2 FQNEAQ (reference sequence). Trimming stripped 8 bases from V and 7 bases from J, with 15 bases between. The CDR3: CASEGDGGQPQHF. For the CDR3, the DNA is TGTGCCAGCGAGGGGGATGGGGGACAGCCCCAGCATTTT.

Comments on this clonotype: Because the CDR3 is missing its conserved closing phenylalanine or tryptophan, this is likely a read error. The chain has TRBV6-5 and TRBJ1-1; tentative D call: TRBD1 (5 bases). The V gene's germline CDR1 is MNHEY and CDR2 SVGAGI. The CDR3 consists of 14 residues. Trimming removed 7 bases from V and 2 bases from J, with 14 bases in between. The CDR3 reads CASKMAGKNTEAFL. CDR3 coding DNA: TGTGCCAGCAAAATGGCAGGGAAAAACACTGAAGCTTTCCTT.

This clonotype came up many times. This chain uses TRBV6-5 with TRBJ2-5; D is unresolved. The V gene's germline CDR1 is MNHEY and CDR2 SVGAGI. The CDR3 is made up of 11 amino acids. Trimming took off 11 bases at V and 0 bases at J, with 7 bases between the two ends. The CDR3 loop is CAASYQETQYF. The CDR3 bases are TGTGCCGCCTCGTACCAAGAGACCCAGTACTTC.

This clonotype was seen ten or more times. CDR3 nucleotide sequence: TGCGCCAGCCGGTCAGACCTAGCCAAAAACATTCAGTACTTC. The encoded protein is CASRSDLAKNIQYF. The V and J genes are TRBV5-1 and TRBJ2-4; the D is unclear. V was shortened by 7 bases and J by 0 bases, with 11 bases between the two germline ends. Per germline, CDR1 SGHRS and CDR2 YFSETQ. The CDR3 has 14 residues.

At least ten counts were recorded for this clonotype. The rearrangement links TRBV12-3 or TRBV12-4 to TRBJ1-2; D remains ambiguous. Trimming stripped 8 bases from V and 7 bases from J, with 8 bases between. The CDR3 loop spans 10 amino acids. The CDR3 bases are TGTGCCAGCGGGGTTGTTGGCTACACCTTC. The encoded protein is CASGVVGYTF.

This clonotype was seen at least ten times. This chain joins TRBV7-8 and TRBJ1-5; D ambiguous. The CDR3 consists of 15 residues. Germline CDR1 SGHVS, CDR2 FQNEAQ. V was pared by 5 bases and J by 2 bases, with 13 bases between. The CDR3 here is CASSERDMGNQPQHF. The CDR3 DNA reads as TGTGCCAGCAGCGAACGGGATATGGGCAATCAGCCCCAGCATTTT.

CDR3: CASSSPSSGRTSYEQYF. The CDR3 DNA reads TGTGCCAGCAGTTCTCCTTCCAGCGGACGAACCTCCTACGAGCAGTACTTC. This sequence joins TRBV27 and TRBJ2-7; D may be TRBD2 (5 bases). Germline CDR1 and CDR2: MNHEY and SMNVEV (reference sequence). V shed 4 bases and J shed 0 bases, with 19 bases lying between them. The length of the CDR3 is 17 residues.

This clonotype was detected a few times. This chain connects TRBV27 to TRBJ2-5; D gene uncertain. Germline loops: CDR1 MNHEY, CDR2 SMNVEV (reference sequence). The CDR3 has 16 amino acids. The ends were cut back, 2 bases at V and 5 bases at J, with 18 bases in the middle. The CDR3 reads CASSLNGVRSRETQYF. The DNA of the CDR3 is TGTGCCAGCAGTTTAAATGGGGTCCGGTCGAGGGAGACCCAGTACTTC.

This clonotype came up many times. The chain carries TRBV18 and TRBJ2-7; 9 bases align to TRBD1. The CDR3 consists of 13 residues. From germline, CDR1 is KGHSH and CDR2 LQKENI. V shed 4 bases and J 7 bases; nucleotides not matched to a gene: 5. The CDR3 sequence is CASSQGQGEEQYF. In DNA form, the CDR3 reads TGTGCCAGCTCACAGGGACAGGGTGAAGAGCAGTACTTC.

The V call is TRBV9, the J call TRBJ2-3, with 12 bases fitting TRBD2. Per the germline V gene, CDR1 is SGDLS and CDR2 is YYNGEE. The ends lost 4 bases at V and 4 bases at J; junction bases unmatched: 16. This CDR3 region has 19 residues. The CDR3 reads CASSLRTSGMYTASDTQYF. CDR3 sequence (DNA): TGTGCCAGCAGCCTCAGGACTAGCGGGATGTATACGGCATCAGATACGCAGTATTTT.

This clonotype has a count of ten or more. CDR3 coding DNA: TGTGCCAGCAGCTACCTTGTGGGAACGGGACAGGGGGCGCGGGAGCAGTACTTC. This gives the protein CASSYLVGTGQGAREQYF. The rearrangement links TRBV5-5 to TRBJ2-7; 12 positions agree with TRBD1. CDR1 and CDR2 (germline): SGHKS, YYEKEE (reference sequence). CDR3 length: 18 amino acids. Trimming at V came to 3 bases and at J to 7 bases, leaving 17 bases not matched to a gene.

This clonotype was detected ten times or more. CDR3 sequence reads: CASSGRDRGKVEQFF. CDR3 nucleotides: TGTGCCAGCAGCGGTCGGGACAGGGGTAAGGTGGAGCAGTTCTTC. The chain carries TRBV7-9 and TRBJ2-1; 10 bases map to TRBD1. Looked up from germline, CDR1 is SEHNR and CDR2 is FQNEAQ (reference sequence). CDR3 length: 15 residues. V gave up 5 bases and J gave up 10 bases; unmatched junction bases: 11. Together with reference TRBV7-9 and TRBJ2-1, the CDR3 gives the full variable domain: DTGVSQNPRHKITKRGQNVTFRCDPISEHNRLYWYRQTLGQGPEFLTYFQNEAQLEKSRLLSDRFSAERPKGSFSTLEIQRTEQGDSAMYLCASSGRDRGKVEQFFGPGTRLTVL.

This clonotype ranks as medium-sized. The chain links TRBV5-4 to TRBJ1-6, with D maybe TRBD1 (6 bases). Per germline, CDR1 SGHNT and CDR2 YYREEE (reference sequence). This CDR3 contains 15 residues. V dropped 4 bases and J dropped 6 bases, with 14 bases sitting between them. The CDR3 sequence: CASSRGGAPNSPLHF. The CDR3 DNA reads TGTGCCAGCAGCCGAGGGGGGGCTCCTAATTCACCCCTCCACTTT. The full variable domain, completed using reference TRBV5-4 and TRBJ1-6, is ETGVTQSPTHLIKTRGQQVTLRCSSQSGHNTVSWYQQALGQGPQFIFQYYREEENGRGNFPPRFSGLQFPNYSSELNVNALELDDSALYLCASSRGGAPNSPLHFGNGTRLTVT.

This clonotype was seen at least ten times. The chain carries TRBV7-2 and TRBJ1-1; no firm D call. This CDR3 is built from 14 residues. Trimming left V 5 bases short and J 6 bases short, with 16 bases between. Germline lookup yields CDR1 SGHTA and CDR2 FQGNSA. The CDR3 here is CASSRRTGDPEAFF. CDR3 in DNA: TGTGCCAGCAGCCGACGGACCGGGGATCCTGAAGCTTTCTTT. Filled out from reference TRBV7-2 and TRBJ1-1, the complete variable domain reads GAGVSQSPSNKVTEKGKDVELRCDPISGHTALYWYRQSLGQGLEFLIYFQGNSAPDKSGLPSDRFSAERTGGSVSTLTIQRTQQEDSAVYLCASSRRTGDPEAFFGQGTRLTVV.

This chain joins TRBV3-1 and TRBJ2-1, with a tentative D call TRBD2 (6 bases). Trimming cost V 0 bases and J 4 bases, with 10 bases left between them. The CDR3 length is 15 residues. Germline lookup yields CDR1 LGHDT and CDR2 YNNKEL (reference sequence). The CDR3 coding sequence is TGTGCCAGCAGCCAAGATCTAGCGACGTACAATGAGCAGTTCTTC. The encoded protein is CASSQDLATYNEQFF.

This clonotype turned up a few times. The CDR3 protein is CASSQDLLGQPPYEQYF. CDR3 DNA: TGTGCCAGCAGCCAAGATCTCCTGGGACAGCCACCCTACGAGCAGTACTTC. This chain joins TRBV4-2 and TRBJ2-7; the match to TRBD1 covers 7 bases. CDR3 length: 17 amino acids. With V trimmed by 0 bases and J by 2 bases, 10 bases remained unmatched. The V gene's germline CDR1 is LGHNA and CDR2 YNFKEQ.

There are many counts of this clonotype. This rearrangement joins TRBV7-9 to TRBJ1-3; 7 bases map to TRBD1. V shed 2 bases, J shed 2 bases, and the junction held 12 bases outside the gene matches. Germline values: CDR1 SEHNR, CDR2 FQNEAQ (reference sequence). CDR3 length equals 18 residues. CDR3: CASSLISLGRGTGNTIYF. The CDR3 DNA reads TGTGCCAGCAGCTTAATATCCCTCGGCAGGGGGACTGGAAACACCATATATTTT. Variable domain in full (rest from reference TRBV7-9 and TRBJ1-3): DTGVSQNPRHKITKRGQNVTFRCDPISEHNRLYWYRQTLGQGPEFLTYFQNEAQLEKSRLLSDRFSAERPKGSFSTLEIQRTEQGDSAMYLCASSLISLGRGTGNTIYFGEGSWLTVV.

J is TRBJ2-7 and V is TRBV7-6, with D possibly matching TRBD2 (7 bases). With 5 bases removed from V and 2 bases from J, the gap between germline ends came to 31 bases. This CDR3 spans 20 amino acids. The V gene's germline CDR1 is SGHVS and CDR2 FNYEAQ. Here the CDR3 DNA reads TGTGCCAGCAGCCTACGAACCACGATCGGGGGCAGGGAGGGACCCTACGAGCAGTACTTC. Translated: CASSLRTTIGGREGPYEQYF.

This clonotype was found many times. For the CDR3, the DNA is TGTGCCAGCAGTTTACCAAGCGTCGGTCGCAGCTTCTACGAGCAGTACTTC. Protein: CASSLPSVGRSFYEQYF. The chain links TRBV28 to TRBJ2-7, with D uncertain. The length of the CDR3 is 17 residues. Germline CDR1 reads MDHEN; CDR2 reads SYDVKM. The V end was cut by 2 bases, the J end by 3 bases, with 20 bases between.

This clonotype appeared many times. V and J are TRBV12-3 or TRBV12-4 and TRBJ2-1; TRBD1 matches 10 bases. J gave up 8 bases and V 0 bases, and 4 bases lay outside the gene matches. CDR3 length equals 15 residues. This chain's CDR3 is CASSLATGGSYEQFF. The DNA for the CDR3 is TGTGCCAGCAGTTTAGCGACAGGGGGCAGCTATGAGCAGTTCTTC.

This clonotype showed up just a few times. V gene TRBV3-1 combines with J gene TRBJ1-1; the D gene is possibly TRBD1 (6 bases). The CDR3 has 15 amino acids. Looked up from germline, CDR1 is LGHDT and CDR2 is YNNKEL (reference sequence). Trimming pared 4 bases from V and 0 bases from J, leaving 12 bases between. The CDR3 spells CASSRWDTLNTEAFF. Written as DNA, the CDR3 is TGTGCCAGCAGCCGATGGGACACTTTGAACACTGAAGCTTTCTTT.

This clonotype has just a few counts. The genes are TRBV3-1 and TRBJ2-7; 7 nucleotides line up with TRBD2. CDR3 size: 17 residues. The J segment lost 5 bases and the V segment lost 0 bases, leaving 13 bases of the junction unmatched. Germline-derived CDR1 and CDR2 are LGHDT and YNNKEL (reference sequence). This chain's CDR3 is CASSQDWGAGRGDEQYF. As DNA, the CDR3 is TGTGCCAGCAGCCAAGATTGGGGAGCGGGACGGGGGGACGAGCAGTACTTC.

The sample holds many counts of this clonotype. V and J are TRBV5-1 and TRBJ2-1, with TRBD1 identical over 7 bases. V trimming: 4 bases; J trimming: 8 bases; junction bases outside the gene matches: 3. Germline V gene sequence: CDR1 SGHRS, CDR2 YFSETQ. The CDR3 covers 12 residues. In nucleotides, the CDR3 is TGCGCCAGCAGCCTTGACAGGGATGAGCAGTTCTTC. As protein: CASSLDRDEQFF.

This clonotype was detected only a few times. The rearrangement uses TRBV5-1 and TRBJ2-7, with D perhaps assigned TRBD1 or TRBD2 (5 bases each). Looked up from germline, CDR1 is SGHRS and CDR2 is YFSETQ. Trimming shortened V by 3 bases and J by 2 bases, and 12 bases separated the two germline ends. This CDR3 is 14 amino acids long. The CDR3 sequence: CASSSGTVTYEQYF. In DNA form, the CDR3 reads TGCGCCAGCAGCTCGGGGACGGTGACCTACGAGCAGTACTTC.

At least ten counts were recorded for this clonotype. This chain links TRBV7-3 with TRBJ1-1; D remains unclear. Germline V gene lookup returns CDR1 SGHTA and CDR2 FQGTGA. Trimming cost V 2 bases and J 4 bases, with 11 bases left between them. CDR3 length equals 14 residues. This CDR3 reads CASSLLDVGTEAFF. The CDR3 nucleotides read TGTGCCAGCAGCTTATTGGATGTAGGCACTGAAGCTTTCTTT.

This clonotype was seen many times. This chain uses TRBV7-2 with TRBJ2-7; D not resolved. Between the trimmed V and J ends, which lost 1 base and 5 bases, there was a span of 6 bases. The CDR3 spans 12 residues. Germline CDR1 is SGHTA and CDR2 is FQGNSA. This CDR3 reads CASSLGWNEQYF. Written as DNA, the CDR3 is TGTGCCAGCAGCTTAGGGTGGAACGAGCAGTACTTC.